This record looks at one T cell receptor (beta chain) sequence and its context. Its antigen is currently unknown. Some 9.7 x 10^4 TCR templates were assayed per sample. Method: immunoSEQ multiplex PCR; TCRdb's copy keeps in-frame clones and lacks some. Of approximately 65,000 clones listed, approximately 87% are singletons. This sample stems from a study of siplizumab effects on memory and regulatory T cells. Study results and caveats: Contribution to the alloresponse seemed major for naive T cells, which also seemed more diverse than memory cells. Most proliferating CD4+ or CD8+ clones, roughly 80-97%, had no naive or memory assignment. Mappable alloreactive CD4+ clones came from Treg cells almost 70% of the time on average with siplizumab, against 25% to 30% in controls.

The CDR3 contains 14 residues. The trim removed 6 bases at V and 7 bases at J, leaving 9 bases unmatched. Looked up from germline, CDR1 is GTSNPN and CDR2 is SVGIG (reference sequence). V and J are TRBV30 and TRBJ2-1; TRBD1 aligns across 10 bases. The sample was memory CD4+ T cells sorted from blood. The origin of this receptor is a human donor in good health. CDR3 residues: CACLPRTGGNEQFF. CDR3 DNA sequence: TGTGCCTGTCTACCCAGGACAGGGGGGAATGAGCAGTTCTTC.